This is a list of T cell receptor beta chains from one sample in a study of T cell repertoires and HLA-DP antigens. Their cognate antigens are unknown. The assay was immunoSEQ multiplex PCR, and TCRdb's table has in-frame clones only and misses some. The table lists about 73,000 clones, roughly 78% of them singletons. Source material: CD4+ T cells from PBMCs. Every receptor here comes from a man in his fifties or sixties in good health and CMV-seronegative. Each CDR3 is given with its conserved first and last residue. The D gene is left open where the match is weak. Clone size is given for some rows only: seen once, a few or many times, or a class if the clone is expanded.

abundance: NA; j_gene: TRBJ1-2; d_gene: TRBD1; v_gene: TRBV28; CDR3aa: CASSLFQDRGDGYTF; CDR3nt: TGTGCCAGCAGTTTATTCCAGGACAGGGGAGATGGCTACACCTTC
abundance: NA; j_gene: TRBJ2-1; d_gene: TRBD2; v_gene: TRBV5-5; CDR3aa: CASSLALAGATYNEQFF; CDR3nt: TGTGCCAGCAGCTTGGCGCTAGCGGGAGCAACCTACAATGAGCAGTTCTTC
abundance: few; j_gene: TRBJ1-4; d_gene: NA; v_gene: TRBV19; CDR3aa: CASSLGRINEKLFF; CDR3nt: TGTGCCAGTAGCCTGGGACGGATTAATGAAAAACTGTTTTTT
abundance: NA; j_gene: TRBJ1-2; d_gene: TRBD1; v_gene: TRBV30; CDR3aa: CASITGTGYYGYTF; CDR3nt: TGTGCCTCCATAACCGGGACAGGTTACTATGGCTACACCTTC
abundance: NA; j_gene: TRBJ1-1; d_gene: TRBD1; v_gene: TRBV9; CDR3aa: CASSVVDRGEAFF; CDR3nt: TGTGCCAGCAGCGTAGTAGACAGGGGGGAAGCTTTCTTT
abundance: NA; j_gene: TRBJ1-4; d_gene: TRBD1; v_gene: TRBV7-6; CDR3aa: CASRGTGNEKLFF; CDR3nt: TGTGCCAGCAGGGGGACAGGGAATGAAAAACTGTTTTTT
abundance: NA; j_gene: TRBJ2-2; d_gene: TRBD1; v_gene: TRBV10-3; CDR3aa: CAISDRDRGTGELFF; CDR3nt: TGTGCCATCAGTGACCGGGACAGGGGGACCGGGGAGCTGTTTTTT
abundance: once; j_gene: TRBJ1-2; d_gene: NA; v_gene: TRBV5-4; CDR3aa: CASSLDFGAGYGYTF; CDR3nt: TGTGCCAGCAGCTTGGATTTTGGGGCTGGGTATGGCTACACCTTC
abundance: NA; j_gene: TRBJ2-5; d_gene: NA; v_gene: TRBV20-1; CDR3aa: CSVRRQETQYF; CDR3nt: TGCAGTGTTAGGAGGCAAGAGACCCAGTACTTC
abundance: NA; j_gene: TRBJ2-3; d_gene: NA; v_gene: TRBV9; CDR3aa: CASSVAHTSTDTQYF; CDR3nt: TGTGCCAGCAGCGTAGCCCACACTAGCACAGATACGCAGTATTTT
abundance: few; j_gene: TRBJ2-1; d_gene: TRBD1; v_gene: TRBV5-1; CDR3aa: CASSQGQGPRGQFF; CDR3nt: TGCGCCAGCAGCCAGGGACAGGGCCCGCGAGGGCAGTTCTTC
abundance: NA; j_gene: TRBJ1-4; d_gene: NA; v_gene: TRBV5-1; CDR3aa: CASSFEGRGEKLFF; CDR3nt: TGCGCCAGCAGCTTCGAGGGTAGGGGAGAAAAACTGTTTTTT
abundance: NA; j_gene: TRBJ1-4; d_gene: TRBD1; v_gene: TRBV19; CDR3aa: CASSRRTGGEEKLFF; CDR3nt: TGTGCCAGTAGTAGGAGGACAGGAGGCGAGGAAAAACTGTTTTTT
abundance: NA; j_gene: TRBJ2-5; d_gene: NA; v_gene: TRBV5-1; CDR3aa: CASSLGVGQQETQYF; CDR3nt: TGCGCCAGCAGCTTGGGGGTGGGCCAGCAAGAGACCCAGTACTTC
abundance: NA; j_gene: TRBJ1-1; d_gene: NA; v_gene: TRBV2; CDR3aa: CASSNRQVGTEAFF; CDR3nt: TGTGCCAGCAGTAACCGACAGGTGGGCACTGAAGCTTTCTTT
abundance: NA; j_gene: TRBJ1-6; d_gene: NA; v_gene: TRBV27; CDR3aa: CASSKRTDYSPLHF; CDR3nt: TGTGCCAGCAGTAAGAGGACGGATTATTCACCCCTCCACTTT
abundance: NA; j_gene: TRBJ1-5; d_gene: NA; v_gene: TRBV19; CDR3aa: CASSIHGQKLRSNQPQHF; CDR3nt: TGTGCCAGTAGTATCCATGGACAGAAACTCAGAAGCAATCAGCCCCAGCATTTT
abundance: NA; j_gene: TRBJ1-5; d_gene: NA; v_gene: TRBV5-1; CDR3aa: CASSSSPGPNQPQHF; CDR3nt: TGCGCCAGCAGCTCCTCTCCGGGTCCTAATCAGCCCCAGCATTTT
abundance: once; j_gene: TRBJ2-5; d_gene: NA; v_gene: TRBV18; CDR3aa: CASSRPKETQYF; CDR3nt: TGTGCCAGCTCACGGCCTAAGGAGACCCAGTACTTC
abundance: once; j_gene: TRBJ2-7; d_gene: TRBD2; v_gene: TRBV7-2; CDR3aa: CASSLNSGGASEQYF; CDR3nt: TGTGCCAGCAGCTTAAATAGCGGGGGGGCCTCCGAGCAGTACTTC
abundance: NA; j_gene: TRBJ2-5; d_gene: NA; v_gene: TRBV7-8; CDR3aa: CASSPERNPETQYF; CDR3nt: TGTGCCAGCAGCCCGGAGAGAAATCCGGAGACCCAGTACTTC
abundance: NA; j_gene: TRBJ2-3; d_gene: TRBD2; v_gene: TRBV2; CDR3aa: CASEERGGVTDTQYF; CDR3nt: TGTGCCAGCGAGGAGCGGGGGGGCGTGACAGATACGCAGTATTTT
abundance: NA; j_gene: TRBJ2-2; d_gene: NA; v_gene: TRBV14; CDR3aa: CASSQLGADLTGELFF; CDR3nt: TGTGCCAGCAGCCAGTTGGGGGCTGATCTCACCGGGGAGCTGTTTTTT
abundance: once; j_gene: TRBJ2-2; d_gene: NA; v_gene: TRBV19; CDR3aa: CASSITGGLNTGELFF; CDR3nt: TGTGCCAGTAGTATAACGGGGGGCCTCAACACCGGGGAGCTGTTTTTT
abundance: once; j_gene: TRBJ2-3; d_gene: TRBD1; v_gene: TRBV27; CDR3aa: CASSFHRGPGDTQYF; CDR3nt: TGTGCCAGCAGTTTTCACAGGGGGCCGGGAGATACGCAGTATTTT
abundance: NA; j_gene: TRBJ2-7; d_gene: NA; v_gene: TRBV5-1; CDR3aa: CASSLAGATYEQYF; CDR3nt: TGCGCCAGCAGCTTGGCCGGGGCCACCTACGAGCAGTACTTC
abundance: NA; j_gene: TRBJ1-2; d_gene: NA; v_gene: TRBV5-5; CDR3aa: CASSLASTEVYGYTF; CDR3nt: TGTGCCAGCAGCTTGGCCTCGACGGAGGTGTATGGCTACACCTTC
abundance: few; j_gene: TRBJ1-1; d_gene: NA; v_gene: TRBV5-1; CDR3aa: CASSSRDASGDTEAFF; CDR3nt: TGCGCCAGCAGCTCAAGAGACGCCTCTGGGGACACTGAAGCTTTCTTT
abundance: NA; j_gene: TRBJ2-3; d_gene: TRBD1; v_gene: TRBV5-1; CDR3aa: CASSLDPPGQGADTQYF; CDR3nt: TGCGCCAGCAGCTTGGATCCCCCGGGACAGGGGGCAGATACGCAGTATTTT
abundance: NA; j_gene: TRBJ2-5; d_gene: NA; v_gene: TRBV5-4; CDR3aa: CASSFGSAGGETQYF; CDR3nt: TGTGCCAGCAGCTTTGGCTCGGCAGGTGGAGAGACCCAGTACTTC
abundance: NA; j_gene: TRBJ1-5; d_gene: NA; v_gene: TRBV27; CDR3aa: CASSSTPGHRGGTQHF; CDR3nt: TGTGCCAGCAGTTCTACTCCGGGACACCGGGGGGGGACCCAGCATTTT
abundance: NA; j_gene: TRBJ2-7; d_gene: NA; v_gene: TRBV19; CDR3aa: CASSANRAGEQYF; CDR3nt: TGTGCCAGTAGTGCCAACAGGGCGGGCGAGCAGTACTTC
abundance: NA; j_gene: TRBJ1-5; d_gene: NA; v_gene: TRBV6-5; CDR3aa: CASSYDRGQPQHF; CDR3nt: TGTGCCAGCAGTTACGACCGAGGTCAGCCCCAGCATTTT
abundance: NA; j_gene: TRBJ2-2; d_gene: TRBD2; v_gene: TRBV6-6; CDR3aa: CASSPSGNTGELFF; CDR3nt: TGTGCCAGCAGTCCTAGCGGGAACACCGGGGAGCTGTTTTTT
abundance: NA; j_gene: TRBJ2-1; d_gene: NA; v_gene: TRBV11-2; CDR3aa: CASSLERMSSYNEQFF; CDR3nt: TGTGCCAGCAGCTTGGAACGGATGAGCTCCTACAATGAGCAGTTCTTC
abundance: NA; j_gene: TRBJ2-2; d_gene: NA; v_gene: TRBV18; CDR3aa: CASSLQGTGELFF; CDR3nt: TGTGCCAGCTCACTCCAGGGCACCGGGGAGCTGTTTTTT
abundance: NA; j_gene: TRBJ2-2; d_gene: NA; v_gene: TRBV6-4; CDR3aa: CASSPRNTGELFF; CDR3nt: TGTGCCAGCAGCCCCAGGAACACCGGGGAGCTGTTTTTT
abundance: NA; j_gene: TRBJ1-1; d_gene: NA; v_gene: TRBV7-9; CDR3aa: CASTSPGTEAFF; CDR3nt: TGTGCCAGCACTTCTCCCGGGACTGAAGCTTTCTTT
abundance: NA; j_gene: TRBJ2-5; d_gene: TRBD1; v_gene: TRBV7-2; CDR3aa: CASSRDRLETQYF; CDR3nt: TGTGCCAGCAGCCGGGACAGGCTGGAGACCCAGTACTTC
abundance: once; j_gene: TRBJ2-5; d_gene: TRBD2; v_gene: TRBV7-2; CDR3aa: CASSYQGGWETQYF; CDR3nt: TGTGCCAGCAGCTACCAGGGAGGGTGGGAGACCCAGTACTTC
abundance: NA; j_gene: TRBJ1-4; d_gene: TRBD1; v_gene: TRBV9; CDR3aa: CASSPQGGEKLFF; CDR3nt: TGTGCCAGCAGCCCCCAGGGGGGTGAAAAACTGTTTTTT
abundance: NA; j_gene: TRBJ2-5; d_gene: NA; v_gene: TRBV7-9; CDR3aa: CASSPRGVDQETQYF; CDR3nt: TGTGCCAGCAGCCCAAGGGGGGTTGACCAAGAGACCCAGTACTTC